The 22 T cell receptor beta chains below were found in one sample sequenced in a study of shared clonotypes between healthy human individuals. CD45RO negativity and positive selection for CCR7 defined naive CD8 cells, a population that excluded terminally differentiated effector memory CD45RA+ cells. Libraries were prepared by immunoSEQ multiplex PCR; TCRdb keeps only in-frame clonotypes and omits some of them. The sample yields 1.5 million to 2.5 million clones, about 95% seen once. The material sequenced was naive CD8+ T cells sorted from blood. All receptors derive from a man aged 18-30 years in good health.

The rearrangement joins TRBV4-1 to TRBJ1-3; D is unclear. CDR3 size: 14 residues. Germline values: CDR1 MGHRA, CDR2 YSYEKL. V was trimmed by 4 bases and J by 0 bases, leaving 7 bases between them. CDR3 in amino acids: CASSLVDSGNTIYF. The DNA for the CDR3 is TGCGCCAGCAGCCTAGTAGACTCTGGAAACACCATATATTTT.

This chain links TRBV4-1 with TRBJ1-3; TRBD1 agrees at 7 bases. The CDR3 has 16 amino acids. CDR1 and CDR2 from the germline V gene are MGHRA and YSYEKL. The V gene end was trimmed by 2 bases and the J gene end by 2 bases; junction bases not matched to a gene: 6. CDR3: CASSQYRGSPGNTIYF. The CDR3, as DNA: TGCGCCAGCAGCCAATACAGGGGAAGCCCTGGAAACACCATATATTTT.

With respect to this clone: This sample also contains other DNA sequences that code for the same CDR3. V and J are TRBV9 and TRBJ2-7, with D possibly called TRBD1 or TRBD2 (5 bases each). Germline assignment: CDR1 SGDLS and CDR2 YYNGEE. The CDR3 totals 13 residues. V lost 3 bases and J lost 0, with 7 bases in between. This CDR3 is CASSEGPSYEQYF. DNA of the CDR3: TGTGCCAGCAGCGAGGGACCCTCCTACGAGCAGTACTTC.

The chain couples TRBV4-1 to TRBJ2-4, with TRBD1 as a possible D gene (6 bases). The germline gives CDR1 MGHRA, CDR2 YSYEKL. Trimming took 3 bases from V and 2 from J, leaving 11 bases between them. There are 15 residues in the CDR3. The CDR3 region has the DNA TGCGCCAGCAGCCACTCACAGGGCCCCAAAAACATTCAGTACTTC. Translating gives CASSHSQGPKNIQYF.

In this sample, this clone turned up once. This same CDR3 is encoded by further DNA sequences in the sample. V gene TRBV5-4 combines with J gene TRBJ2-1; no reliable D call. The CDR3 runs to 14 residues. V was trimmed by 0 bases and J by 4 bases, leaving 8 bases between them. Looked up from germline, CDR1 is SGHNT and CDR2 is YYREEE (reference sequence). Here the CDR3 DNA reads TGTGCCAGCAGCTTGGGAGGCAGTTACAATGAGCAGTTCTTC. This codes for CASSLGGSYNEQFF. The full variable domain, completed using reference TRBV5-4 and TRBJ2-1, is ETGVTQSPTHLIKTRGQQVTLRCSSQSGHNTVSWYQQALGQGPQFIFQYYREEENGRGNFPPRFSGLQFPNYSSELNVNALELDDSALYLCASSLGGSYNEQFFGPGTRLTVL.

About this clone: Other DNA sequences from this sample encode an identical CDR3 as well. The CDR3 DNA sequence: TGTGCCAGCAGCTTCGGATTGAACACTGAAGCTTTCTTT. Protein product: CASSFGLNTEAFF. The chain uses TRBV5-4 and TRBJ1-1; D is ambiguous. Trimming stripped 2 bases from V and 0 bases from J, with 5 bases between. Germline CDR1 SGHNT, CDR2 YYREEE (reference sequence). The CDR3 length is 13 residues.

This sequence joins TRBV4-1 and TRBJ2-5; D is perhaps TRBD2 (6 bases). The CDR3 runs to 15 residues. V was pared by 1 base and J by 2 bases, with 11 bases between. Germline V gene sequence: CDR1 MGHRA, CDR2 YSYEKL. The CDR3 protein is CASSQGGGNQETQYF. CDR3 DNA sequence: TGCGCCAGCAGCCAAGGCGGCGGGAATCAAGAGACCCAGTACTTC.

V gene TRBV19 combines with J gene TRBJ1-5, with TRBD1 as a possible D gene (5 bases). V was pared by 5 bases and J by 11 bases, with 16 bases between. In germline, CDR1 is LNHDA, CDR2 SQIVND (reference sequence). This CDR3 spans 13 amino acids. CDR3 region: CASSERGQGSQHF. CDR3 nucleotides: TGTGCCAGTAGTGAGAGGGGCCAGGGATCCCAGCATTTT.

CDR3 nucleotides: TGTGCCAGCAGTTTTTTGGGTACCAGCTCCTACGAGCAGTACTTC. Protein product: CASSFLGTSSYEQYF. The V and J genes are TRBV27 and TRBJ2-7; no clear D gene. Looked up from germline, CDR1 is MNHEY and CDR2 is SMNVEV (reference sequence). The CDR3 spans 15 residues. Trimming removed 3 bases from V and 0 bases from J, with 12 bases in between.

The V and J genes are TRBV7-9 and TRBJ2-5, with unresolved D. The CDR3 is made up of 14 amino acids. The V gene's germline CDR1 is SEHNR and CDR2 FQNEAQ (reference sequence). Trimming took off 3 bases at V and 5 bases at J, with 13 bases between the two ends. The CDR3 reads CASSFSSDPETQYF. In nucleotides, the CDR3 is TGTGCCAGCAGCTTCTCCTCTGATCCGGAGACCCAGTACTTC. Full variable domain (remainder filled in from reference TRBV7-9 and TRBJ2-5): DTGVSQNPRHKITKRGQNVTFRCDPISEHNRLYWYRQTLGQGPEFLTYFQNEAQLEKSRLLSDRFSAERPKGSFSTLEIQRTEQGDSAMYLCASSFSSDPETQYFGPGTRLLVL.

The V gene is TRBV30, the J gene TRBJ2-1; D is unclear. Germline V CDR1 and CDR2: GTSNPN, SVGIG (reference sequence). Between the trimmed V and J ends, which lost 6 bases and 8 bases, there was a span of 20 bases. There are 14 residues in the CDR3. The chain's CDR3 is CACHSYLLGDEQFF. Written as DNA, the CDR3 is TGTGCCTGCCATTCCTACCTACTTGGCGATGAGCAGTTCTTC.

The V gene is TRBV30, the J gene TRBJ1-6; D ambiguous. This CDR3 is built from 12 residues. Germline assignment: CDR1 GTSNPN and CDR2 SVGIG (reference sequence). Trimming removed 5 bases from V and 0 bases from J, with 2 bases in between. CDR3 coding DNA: TGTGCCTGGGACTCCTATAATTCACCCCTCCACTTT. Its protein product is CAWDSYNSPLHF.

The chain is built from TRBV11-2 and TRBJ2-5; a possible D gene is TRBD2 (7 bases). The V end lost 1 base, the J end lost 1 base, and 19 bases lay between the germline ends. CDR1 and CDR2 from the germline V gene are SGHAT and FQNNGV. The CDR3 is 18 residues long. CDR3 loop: CASSLGLVRGAAQETQYF. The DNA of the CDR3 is TGTGCCAGCAGCTTAGGTTTAGTTCGGGGGGCCGCCCAAGAGACCCAGTACTTC. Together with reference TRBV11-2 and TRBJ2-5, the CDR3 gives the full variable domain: EAGVAQSPRYKIIEKRQSVAFWCNPISGHATLYWYQQILGQGPKLLIQFQNNGVVDDSQLPKDRFSAERLKGVDSTLKIQPAKLEDSAVYLCASSLGLVRGAAQETQYFGPGTRLLVL.

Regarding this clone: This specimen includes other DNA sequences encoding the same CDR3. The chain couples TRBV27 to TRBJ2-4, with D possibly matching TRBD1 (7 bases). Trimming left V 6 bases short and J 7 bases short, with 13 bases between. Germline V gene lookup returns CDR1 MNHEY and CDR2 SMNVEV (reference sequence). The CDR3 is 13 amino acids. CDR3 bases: TGTGCCAGCAGCCTGTCAGGGGGGAACATTCAGTACTTC. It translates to CASSLSGGNIQYF.

The DNA of the CDR3 is TGTGCCAGCAGCTTGGATCAACAGGGCTACCAAGAGACCCAGTACTTC. Amino acid sequence: CASSLDQQGYQETQYF. The J gene is TRBJ2-5, the V gene TRBV5-5; weak D call: TRBD1 (6 bases). The CDR3 covers 16 residues. Trimming removed 0 bases at V and 0 bases at J, with 12 bases between. Germline V CDR1 and CDR2: SGHKS, YYEKEE (reference sequence).

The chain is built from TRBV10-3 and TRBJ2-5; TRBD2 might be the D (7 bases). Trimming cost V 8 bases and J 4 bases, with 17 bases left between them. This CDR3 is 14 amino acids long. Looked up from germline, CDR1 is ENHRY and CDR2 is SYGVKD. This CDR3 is CAISAPGGPETQYF. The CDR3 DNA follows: TGTGCCATCTCGGCGCCGGGGGGCCCAGAGACCCAGTACTTC.

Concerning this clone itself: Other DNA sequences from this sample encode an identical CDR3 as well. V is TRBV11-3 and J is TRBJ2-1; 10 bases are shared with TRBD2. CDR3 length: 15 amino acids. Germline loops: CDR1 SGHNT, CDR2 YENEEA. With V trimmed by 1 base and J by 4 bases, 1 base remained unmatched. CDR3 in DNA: TGTGCCAGCAGCTTAGCGACTAGCGGGTACAATGAGCAGTTCTTC. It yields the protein CASSLATSGYNEQFF.

The CDR3 DNA reads as TGTGCCAGCAGCCACCAATCCGGGACTAGCGGGTCCCAAGAGACCCAGTACTTC. Translating it yields CASSHQSGTSGSQETQYF. The rearrangement links TRBV28 to TRBJ2-5, with 12 bases fitting TRBD2. CDR1 is MDHEN and CDR2 is SYDVKM in the germline V gene. The CDR3 is made up of 18 amino acids. The J segment lost 1 base and the V segment lost 6 bases, leaving 12 bases of the junction unmatched.

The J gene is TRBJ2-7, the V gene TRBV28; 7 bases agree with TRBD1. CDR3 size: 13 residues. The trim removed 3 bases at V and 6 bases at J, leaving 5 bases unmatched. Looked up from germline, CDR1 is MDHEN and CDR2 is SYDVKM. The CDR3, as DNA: TGTGCCAGCAGTTTGACAGGGAATTCCGAGCAGTACTTC. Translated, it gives CASSLTGNSEQYF.

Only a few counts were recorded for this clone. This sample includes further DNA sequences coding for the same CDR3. CDR3 nucleotides: TGCGCCAGCAGCCAAGAACTAGCCTACGAGCAGTACTTC. Residues: CASSQELAYEQYF. The gene calls are TRBV4-1 and TRBJ2-7, with D perhaps TRBD2 (5 bases). The ends were cut back, 0 bases at V and 2 bases at J, with 5 bases in the middle. The CDR3 contains 13 residues. Germline assignment: CDR1 MGHRA and CDR2 YSYEKL.

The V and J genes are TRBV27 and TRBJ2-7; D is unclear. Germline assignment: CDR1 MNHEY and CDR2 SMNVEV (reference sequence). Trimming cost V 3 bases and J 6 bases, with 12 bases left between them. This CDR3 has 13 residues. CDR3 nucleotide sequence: TGTGCCAGCAGTTTTCTAGGTCCCTCCGAGCAGTACTTC. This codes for CASSFLGPSEQYF.

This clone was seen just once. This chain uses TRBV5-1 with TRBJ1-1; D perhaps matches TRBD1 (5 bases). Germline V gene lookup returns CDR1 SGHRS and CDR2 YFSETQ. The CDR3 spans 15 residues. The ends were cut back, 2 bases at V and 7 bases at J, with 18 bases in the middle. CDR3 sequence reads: CASSFTGPYRGEAFF. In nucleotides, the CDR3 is TGCGCCAGCAGCTTCACCGGGCCCTATAGGGGTGAAGCTTTCTTT.